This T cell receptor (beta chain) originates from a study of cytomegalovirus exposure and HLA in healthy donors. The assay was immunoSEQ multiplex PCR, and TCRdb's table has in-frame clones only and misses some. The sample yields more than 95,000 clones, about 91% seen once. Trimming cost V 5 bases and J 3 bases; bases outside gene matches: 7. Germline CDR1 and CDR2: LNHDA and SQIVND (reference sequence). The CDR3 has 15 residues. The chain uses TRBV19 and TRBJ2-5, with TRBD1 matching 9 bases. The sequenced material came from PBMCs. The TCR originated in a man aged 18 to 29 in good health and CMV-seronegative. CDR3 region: CASSQTGTGKETQYF. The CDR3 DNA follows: TGTGCCAGTAGTCAGACCGGGACAGGGAAAGAGACCCAGTACTTC.